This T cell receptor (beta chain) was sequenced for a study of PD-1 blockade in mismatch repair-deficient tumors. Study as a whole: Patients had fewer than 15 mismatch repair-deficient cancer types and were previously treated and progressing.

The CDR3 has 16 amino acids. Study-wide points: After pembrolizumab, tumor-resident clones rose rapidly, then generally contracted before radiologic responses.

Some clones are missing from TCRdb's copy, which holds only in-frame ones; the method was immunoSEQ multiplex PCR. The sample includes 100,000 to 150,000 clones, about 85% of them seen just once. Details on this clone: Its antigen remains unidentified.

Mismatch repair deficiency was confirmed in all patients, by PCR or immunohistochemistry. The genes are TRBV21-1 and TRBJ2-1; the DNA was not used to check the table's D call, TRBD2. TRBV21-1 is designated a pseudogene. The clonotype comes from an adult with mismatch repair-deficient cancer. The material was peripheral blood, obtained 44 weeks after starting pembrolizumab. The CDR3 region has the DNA TGTGCCAGCAGCCCGTCGGGTCGCGGCACCTACAATGAGCAGTTCTTC. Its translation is CASSPSGRGTYNEQFF.